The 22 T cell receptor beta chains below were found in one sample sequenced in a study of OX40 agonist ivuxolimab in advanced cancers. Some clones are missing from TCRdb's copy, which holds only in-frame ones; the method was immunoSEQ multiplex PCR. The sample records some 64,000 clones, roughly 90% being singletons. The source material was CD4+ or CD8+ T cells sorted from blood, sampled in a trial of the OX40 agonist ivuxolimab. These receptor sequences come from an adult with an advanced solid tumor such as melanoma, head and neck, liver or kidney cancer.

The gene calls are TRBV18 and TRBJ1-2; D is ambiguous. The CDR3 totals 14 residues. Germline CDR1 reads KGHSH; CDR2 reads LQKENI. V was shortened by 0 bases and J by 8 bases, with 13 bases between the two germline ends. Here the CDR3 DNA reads TGTGCCAGCTCACCACCGCTCAGCCAGAGAGGCTACACCTTC. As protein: CASSPPLSQRGYTF.

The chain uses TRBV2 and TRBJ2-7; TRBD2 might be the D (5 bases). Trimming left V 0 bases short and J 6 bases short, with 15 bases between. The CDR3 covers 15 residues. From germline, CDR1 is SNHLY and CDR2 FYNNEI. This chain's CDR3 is CASSEALGTGVEQYF. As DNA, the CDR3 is TGTGCCAGCAGTGAAGCCCTCGGTACCGGGGTCGAGCAGTACTTC.

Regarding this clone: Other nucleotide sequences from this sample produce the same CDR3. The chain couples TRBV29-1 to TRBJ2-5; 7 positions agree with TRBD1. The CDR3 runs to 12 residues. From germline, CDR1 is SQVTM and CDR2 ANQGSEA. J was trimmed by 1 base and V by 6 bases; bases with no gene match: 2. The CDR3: CSVGDSQETQYF. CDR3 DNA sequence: TGCAGCGTGGGGGACAGCCAAGAGACCCAGTACTTC.

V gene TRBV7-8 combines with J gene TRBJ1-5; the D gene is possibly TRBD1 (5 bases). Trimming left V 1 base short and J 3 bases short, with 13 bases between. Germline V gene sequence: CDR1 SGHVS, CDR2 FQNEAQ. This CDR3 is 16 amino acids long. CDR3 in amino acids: CASSLGNRGNNQPQHF. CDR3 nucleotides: TGTGCCAGCAGCTTAGGAAACCGGGGCAACAATCAGCCCCAGCATTTT. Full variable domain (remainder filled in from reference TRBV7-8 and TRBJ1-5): GAGVSQSPRYKVAKRGQDVALRCDPISGHVSLFWYQQALGQGPEFLTYFQNEAQLDKSGLPSDRFFAERPEGSVSTLKIQRTQQEDSAVYLCASSLGNRGNNQPQHFGDGTRLSIL.

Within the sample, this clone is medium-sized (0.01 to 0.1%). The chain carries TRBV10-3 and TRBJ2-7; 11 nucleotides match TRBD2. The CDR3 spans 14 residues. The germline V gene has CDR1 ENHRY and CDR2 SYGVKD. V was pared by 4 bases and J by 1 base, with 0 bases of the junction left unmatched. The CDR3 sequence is CAISVAGGSYEQYF. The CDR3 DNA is TGTGCCATCAGTGTAGCGGGAGGGTCCTACGAGCAGTACTTC.

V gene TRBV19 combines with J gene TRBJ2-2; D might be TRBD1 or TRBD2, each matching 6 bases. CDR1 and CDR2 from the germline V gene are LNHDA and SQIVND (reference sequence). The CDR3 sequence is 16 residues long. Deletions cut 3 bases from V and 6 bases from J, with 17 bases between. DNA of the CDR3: TGTGCCAGTAGTATCCTCCCACCCGGGGGCCCCGGGGAGCTGTTTTTT. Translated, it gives CASSILPPGGPGELFF.

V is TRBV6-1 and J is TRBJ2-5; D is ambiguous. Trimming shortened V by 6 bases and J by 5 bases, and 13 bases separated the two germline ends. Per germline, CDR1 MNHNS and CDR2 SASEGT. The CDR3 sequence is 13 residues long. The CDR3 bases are TGTGCCAGCAGCCGTCGGCCGAGGGAGACCCAGTACTTC. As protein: CASSRRPRETQYF.

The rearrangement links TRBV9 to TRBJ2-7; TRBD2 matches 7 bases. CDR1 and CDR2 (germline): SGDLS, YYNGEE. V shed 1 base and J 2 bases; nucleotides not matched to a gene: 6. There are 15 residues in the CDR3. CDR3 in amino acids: CASSVRAGPPYEQYF. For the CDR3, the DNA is TGTGCCAGCAGCGTACGAGCGGGACCACCCTACGAGCAGTACTTC.

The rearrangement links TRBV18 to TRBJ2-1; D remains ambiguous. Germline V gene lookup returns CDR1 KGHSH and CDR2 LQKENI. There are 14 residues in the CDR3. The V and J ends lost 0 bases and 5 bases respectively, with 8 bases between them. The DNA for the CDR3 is TGTGCCAGCTCACCACCTCCCCTCCACAATGAGCAGTTCTTC. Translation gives CASSPPPLHNEQFF.

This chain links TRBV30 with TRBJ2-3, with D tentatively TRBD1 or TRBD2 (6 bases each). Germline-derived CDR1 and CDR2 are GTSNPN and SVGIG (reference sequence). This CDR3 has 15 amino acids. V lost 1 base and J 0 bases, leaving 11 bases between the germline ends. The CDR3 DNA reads TGTGCCTGGAGTGCGGGGGCCCCCAGCACAGATACGCAGTATTTT. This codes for CAWSAGAPSTDTQYF.

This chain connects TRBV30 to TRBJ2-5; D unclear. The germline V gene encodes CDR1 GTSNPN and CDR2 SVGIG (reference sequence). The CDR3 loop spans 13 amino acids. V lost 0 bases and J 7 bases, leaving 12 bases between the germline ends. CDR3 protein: CAWSVAGSGTQYF. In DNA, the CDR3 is TGTGCCTGGAGTGTAGCAGGCTCGGGGACCCAGTACTTC.

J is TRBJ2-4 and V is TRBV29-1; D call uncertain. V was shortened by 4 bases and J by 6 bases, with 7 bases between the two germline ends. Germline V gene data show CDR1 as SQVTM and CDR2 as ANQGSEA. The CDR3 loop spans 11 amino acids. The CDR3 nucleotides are TGCAGCGTTGGTCTGGTAAACATTCAGTACTTC. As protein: CSVGLVNIQYF.

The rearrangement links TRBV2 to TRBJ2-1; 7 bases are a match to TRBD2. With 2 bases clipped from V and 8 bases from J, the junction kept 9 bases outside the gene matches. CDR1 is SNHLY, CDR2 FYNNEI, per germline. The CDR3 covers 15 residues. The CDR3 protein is CASSEQPGGDYEQFF. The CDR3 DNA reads TGTGCCAGCAGTGAACAGCCGGGGGGTGACTATGAGCAGTTCTTC.

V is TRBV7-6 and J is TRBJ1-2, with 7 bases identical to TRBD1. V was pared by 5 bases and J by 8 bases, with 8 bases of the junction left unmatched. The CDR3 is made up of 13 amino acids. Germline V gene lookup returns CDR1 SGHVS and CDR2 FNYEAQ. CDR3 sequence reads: CASSLRQGDGYTF. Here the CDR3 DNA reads TGTGCCAGCAGCCTAAGACAGGGCGACGGCTACACCTTC.

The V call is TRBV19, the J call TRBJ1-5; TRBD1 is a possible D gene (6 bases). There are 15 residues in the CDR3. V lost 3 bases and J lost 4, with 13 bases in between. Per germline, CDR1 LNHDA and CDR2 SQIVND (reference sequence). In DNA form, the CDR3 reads TGTGCCAGTAGTATGGGCAGGGGTGCAAATCAGCCCCAGCATTTT. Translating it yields CASSMGRGANQPQHF.

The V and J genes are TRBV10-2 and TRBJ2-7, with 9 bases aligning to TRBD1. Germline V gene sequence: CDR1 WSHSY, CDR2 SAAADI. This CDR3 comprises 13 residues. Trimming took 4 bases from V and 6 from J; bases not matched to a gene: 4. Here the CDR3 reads CASSVDRGSEQYF. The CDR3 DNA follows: TGCGCCAGCAGTGTGGACAGGGGATCCGAGCAGTACTTC.

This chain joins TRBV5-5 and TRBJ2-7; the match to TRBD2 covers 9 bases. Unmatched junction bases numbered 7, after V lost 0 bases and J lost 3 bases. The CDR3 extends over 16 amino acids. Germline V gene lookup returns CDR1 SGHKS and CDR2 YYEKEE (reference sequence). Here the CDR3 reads CASSLGASGILYEQYF. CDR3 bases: TGTGCCAGCAGCTTGGGAGCTAGCGGGATTCTCTACGAGCAGTACTTC.

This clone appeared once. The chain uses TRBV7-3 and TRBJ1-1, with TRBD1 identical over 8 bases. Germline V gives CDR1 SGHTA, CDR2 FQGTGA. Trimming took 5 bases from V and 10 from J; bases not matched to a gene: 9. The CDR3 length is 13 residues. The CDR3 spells CASSQGQGASAFF. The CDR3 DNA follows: TGTGCCAGCAGCCAAGGACAGGGTGCCTCAGCTTTCTTT.

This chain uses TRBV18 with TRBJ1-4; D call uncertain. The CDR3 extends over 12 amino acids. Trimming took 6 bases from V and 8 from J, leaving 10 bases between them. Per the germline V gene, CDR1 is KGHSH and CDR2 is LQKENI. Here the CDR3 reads CASSLQEEKLFF. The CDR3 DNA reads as TGTGCCAGCTCGTTGCAGGAAGAAAAACTGTTTTTT.

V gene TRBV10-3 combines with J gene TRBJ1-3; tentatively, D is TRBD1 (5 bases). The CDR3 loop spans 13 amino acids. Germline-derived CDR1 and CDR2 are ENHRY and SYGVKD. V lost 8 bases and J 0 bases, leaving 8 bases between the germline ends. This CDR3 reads CAIQDNSGNTIYF. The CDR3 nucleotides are TGTGCCATCCAGGACAACTCTGGAAACACCATATATTTT.

The CDR3, as DNA: TGTGCCAGTAGGCCGCCGTTTGGTAGCGGGAGGTCGAACAATGAGCAGTTCTTC. It encodes CASRPPFGSGRSNNEQFF. The chain carries TRBV19 and TRBJ2-1; 10 bases are shared with TRBD2. CDR1 LNHDA and CDR2 SQIVND come from the germline V gene (reference sequence). J gave up 5 bases and V 6 bases, and 16 bases lay outside the gene matches. This CDR3 has 18 residues.

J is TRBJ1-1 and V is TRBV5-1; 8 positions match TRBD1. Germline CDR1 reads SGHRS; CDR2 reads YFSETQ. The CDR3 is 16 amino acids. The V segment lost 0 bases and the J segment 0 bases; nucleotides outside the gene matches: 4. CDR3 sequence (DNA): TGCGCCAGCAGCTTGGACCGGGACAGGCTGAACACTGAAGCTTTCTTT. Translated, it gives CASSLDRDRLNTEAFF.